A single sample is the source of the 25 T cell receptor beta chains below, sequenced in a study of T cells after posttransplantation cyclophosphamide. Here immunoSEQ multiplex PCR was the method, and the copy in TCRdb shows in-frame clones only, minus some. The sample holds roughly 24,000 clones, more than 80% seen once. Control samples came 1 year after myeloablative marrow transplants with methotrexate plus calcineurin inhibitor. Sequenced material: PBMCs, taken after an allogeneic stem cell transplant with a calcineurin inhibitor and methotrexate. Receptor source: a female patient aged 50 to 65 who received an allogeneic stem cell transplant from an unrelated donor, was CMV-positive, and had chronic GVHD only. Some T cells may originate from the graft donor.

The J gene is TRBJ2-1, the V gene TRBV5-1, with 12 nucleotides matching TRBD2. The CDR3 is 16 amino acids. After removal of 3 bases from V and 8 bases from J, the junction contained 9 bases not matched to a gene. Germline-derived CDR1 and CDR2 are SGHRS and YFSETQ. The CDR3 nucleotides are TGCGCCAGCAGCTACAAAATGGGACTAGCGGGCGATGAGCAGTTCTTC. Its protein is CASSYKMGLAGDEQFF. The full variable domain, with the rest looked up from reference TRBV5-1 and TRBJ2-1, is KAGVTQTPRYLIKTRGQQVTLSCSPISGHRSVSWYQQTPGQGLQFLFEYFSETQRNKGNFPGRFSGRQFSNSRSEMNVSTLELGDSALYLCASSYKMGLAGDEQFFGPGTRLTVL.

V usage is TRBV10-3 and J usage is TRBJ2-1; 10 bases map to TRBD2. This CDR3 region has 16 residues. Unmatched junction bases numbered 11, after V lost 2 bases and J lost 10 bases. Per germline, CDR1 ENHRY and CDR2 SYGVKD. For the CDR3, the DNA is TGTGCCATCAGTGAGCCGGAGCTAGCGGGAGTTCGGGAGCAGTTCTTC. It translates to CAISEPELAGVREQFF.

The chain recombines TRBV10-3 with TRBJ2-2, with 7 nucleotides matching TRBD2. The trim removed 10 bases at V and 0 bases at J, leaving 8 bases unmatched. The CDR3 consists of 15 residues. CDR1 is ENHRY and CDR2 is SYGVKD in the germline V gene. The CDR3 nucleotides are TGTGCCAGCCTCCTAGCGGACCCGAACACCGGGGAGCTGTTTTTT. Translated: CASLLADPNTGELFF.

This chain uses TRBV11-2 with TRBJ2-1; D possibly corresponds to TRBD2 (7 bases). The germline V gene encodes CDR1 SGHAT and CDR2 FQNNGV. The CDR3 has 14 amino acids. Trimming left V 6 bases short and J 5 bases short, with 14 bases between. The CDR3 nucleotides read TGTGCCAGCAGTTGGACTAGGGGGAACAATGAGCAGTTCTTC. It translates to CASSWTRGNNEQFF.

The V gene is TRBV28, the J gene TRBJ1-2, with D possibly TRBD1 on 5 matching bases. The CDR3 has 13 amino acids. V was cut by 8 bases and J by 4 bases, with 14 bases left in between. CDR1 and CDR2 from the germline V gene are MDHEN and SYDVKM. The CDR3 DNA follows: TGTGCCAGCCGTAAAACAGGTGCCTATGGCTACACCTTC. Translated: CASRKTGAYGYTF.

This clone was recorded a few times. The rearrangement links TRBV5-4 to TRBJ2-7, with TRBD2 as a possible D gene (5 bases). The CDR3 is made up of 14 amino acids. The V gene lost 4 bases and the J gene lost 4 bases, with 15 bases spanning the gap. The germline CDR1 and CDR2 sequences are SGHNT and YYREEE (reference sequence). CDR3 region: CASSNNLRTYEQYF. DNA of the CDR3: TGTGCCAGCAGCAACAATTTAAGGACTTACGAGCAGTACTTC.

CDR3 DNA sequence: TGTGCCAGCAGTGAATCGGGGGGACTCTCCTACAATGAGCAGTTCTTC. Translation gives CASSESGGLSYNEQFF. The chain carries TRBV25-1 and TRBJ2-1, with 7 bases fitting TRBD2. Per germline, CDR1 MGHDK and CDR2 SYGVNS. Unmatched junction bases numbered 3, after V lost 1 base and J lost 0 bases. This CDR3 has 16 residues.

The rearrangement joins TRBV19 to TRBJ1-2; no clear D. V was clipped by 5 bases and J by 5 bases, with 12 bases between them. CDR3 length: 13 residues. Germline V gene sequence: CDR1 LNHDA, CDR2 SQIVND (reference sequence). CDR3 sequence reads: CASSPTVLYGYTF. The CDR3 DNA sequence: TGTGCCAGTAGTCCCACAGTTCTTTATGGCTACACCTTC.

The V and J genes are TRBV5-5 and TRBJ2-5, with 7 bases fitting TRBD2. The CDR3 is 14 residues long. Looked up from germline, CDR1 is SGHKS and CDR2 is YYEKEE (reference sequence). The V segment lost 0 bases and the J segment 3 bases; nucleotides outside the gene matches: 2. CDR3 sequence (DNA): TGTGCCAGCAGCTTGGTGAGCGGGGAAGAGACCCAGTACTTC. Amino acid sequence: CASSLVSGEETQYF.

This clone was seen a few times. The chain links TRBV7-9 to TRBJ2-7; D might be TRBD1 (6 bases). The V gene's germline CDR1 is SEHNR and CDR2 FQNEAQ (reference sequence). There are 13 residues in the CDR3. V lost 8 bases, J lost 2 bases, and 13 bases lay in between. CDR3: CASATSGAYEQYF. In DNA, the CDR3 is TGTGCCAGCGCCACTTCAGGGGCCTACGAGCAGTACTTC.

This clone occurred once. The rearrangement joins TRBV28 to TRBJ2-1, with 13 bases aligning to TRBD2. V dropped 5 bases and J dropped 4; count of bases not matched to a gene: 5. This CDR3 spans 16 amino acids. Germline V CDR1 and CDR2: MDHEN, SYDVKM. CDR3 bases: TGTGCCAGCAGTCGACTAGCGGGAGGTACGTACAATGAGCAGTTCTTC. Translation gives CASSRLAGGTYNEQFF. Full variable domain (rest looked up from reference TRBV28 and TRBJ2-1): DVKVTQSSRYLVKRTGEKVFLECVQDMDHENMFWYRQDPGLGLRLIYFSYDVKMKEKGDIPEGYSVSREKKERFSLILESASTNQTSMYLCASSRLAGGTYNEQFFGPGTRLTVL.

V usage is TRBV4-3 and J usage is TRBJ2-7; D might be TRBD2 (5 bases). This CDR3 comprises 15 residues. Looked up from germline, CDR1 is LGHNA and CDR2 is YSLEER. V was cut by 0 bases and J by 2 bases, with 11 bases left in between. CDR3 residues: CASSQDWSSPYEQYF. The DNA of the CDR3 is TGCGCCAGCAGCCAAGATTGGTCTAGCCCCTACGAGCAGTACTTC.

The J gene is TRBJ2-7, the V gene TRBV15; D call uncertain. The ends were cut back, 0 bases at V and 7 bases at J, with 16 bases in the middle. The germline V gene encodes CDR1 LNHNV and CDR2 YYDKDF (reference sequence). CDR3 length: 15 amino acids. DNA for the CDR3: TGTGCCACCAGCAGAGATCTGTTGACCCCGAGGGAGCAGTACTTC. This sequence encodes CATSRDLLTPREQYF. Variable domain in full (rest from reference TRBV15 and TRBJ2-7): DAMVIQNPRYQVTQFGKPVTLSCSQTLNHNVMYWYQQKSSQAPKLLFHYYDKDFNNEADTPDNFQSRRPNTSFCFLDIRSPGLGDTAMYLCATSRDLLTPREQYFGPGTRLTVT.

The chain recombines TRBV6-1 with TRBJ1-5; D remains unclear. The CDR3 runs 15 residues. CDR1 is MNHNS, CDR2 SASEGT, per germline. Trimming left V 5 bases short and J 5 bases short, with 16 bases between. The CDR3 DNA follows: TGTGCCAGCAGTTCGAGGGCCACAGCCGATCAGCCCCAGCATTTT. Its translation is CASSSRATADQPQHF.

V and J are TRBV5-6 and TRBJ2-3; TRBD2 matches at 10 bases. The CDR3 runs to 15 residues. Germline V gene data show CDR1 as SGHDT and CDR2 as YYEEEE. V shed 3 bases, J shed 6 bases, and the junction held 7 bases outside the gene matches. CDR3 in DNA: TGTGCCAGCAGCTACCTAGCGGGAGCGGTCGATACGCAGTATTTT. Protein product: CASSYLAGAVDTQYF. The whole variable domain, remainder taken from reference TRBV5-6 and TRBJ2-3, is DAGVTQSPTHLIKTRGQQVTLRCSPKSGHDTVSWYQQALGQGPQFIFQYYEEEERQRGNFPDRFSGHQFPNYSSELNVNALLLGDSALYLCASSYLAGAVDTQYFGPGTRLTVL.

This sequence joins TRBV10-3 and TRBJ2-5, with 8 bases lining up with TRBD2. This CDR3 has 13 amino acids. Germline CDR1 ENHRY, CDR2 SYGVKD. The V segment lost 10 bases and the J segment 2 bases; nucleotides outside the gene matches: 6. The CDR3, as DNA: TGTGCCACCATCGGGGGGGGACAAGAGACCCAGTACTTC. Translating gives CATIGGGQETQYF.

This clone appeared once. The rearrangement joins TRBV28 to TRBJ2-1; possible D gene TRBD2, 6 bases. Per the germline V gene, CDR1 is MDHEN and CDR2 is SYDVKM. The CDR3 is 16 residues long. V was shortened by 7 bases and J by 2 bases, with 18 bases between the two germline ends. The CDR3 nucleotides read TGTGCCAGCACCCTTACCTCGGGCGGGACCTACAATGAGCAGTTCTTC. The encoded protein is CASTLTSGGTYNEQFF.

The V call is TRBV6-6, the J call TRBJ2-1, with 10 bases lining up with TRBD2. V shed 0 bases and J 4 bases; nucleotides not matched to a gene: 3. This CDR3 is built from 16 residues. Germline V gene sequence: CDR1 MNHNY, CDR2 SVGAGI (reference sequence). This chain's CDR3 is CASSYSKAGGYNEQFF. The CDR3 nucleotides are TGTGCCAGCAGTTACTCAAAAGCGGGAGGGTACAATGAGCAGTTCTTC.

This chain connects TRBV15 to TRBJ2-1, with 7 bases that match TRBD2. This CDR3 contains 18 residues. Germline loops: CDR1 LNHNV, CDR2 YYDKDF (reference sequence). Trimming at V came to 0 bases and at J to 4 bases, leaving 12 bases not matched to a gene. CDR3 loop: CATSRDVAGATSYNEQFF. CDR3 nucleotide sequence: TGTGCCACCAGCAGAGATGTTGCGGGAGCTACATCTTACAATGAGCAGTTCTTC.

The chain is built from TRBV6-5 and TRBJ2-2; D is perhaps TRBD1 (5 bases). The length of the CDR3 is 15 residues. V shed 6 bases and J shed 7 bases, with 18 bases lying between them. Germline V gene sequence: CDR1 MNHEY, CDR2 SVGAGI. CDR3 region: CASSLQPGHFGELFF. The DNA of the CDR3 is TGTGCCAGCAGCCTACAGCCCGGACATTTCGGGGAGCTGTTTTTT.

V usage is TRBV7-9 and J usage is TRBJ2-7; 10 bases line up with TRBD2. This CDR3 is 16 amino acids long. The junction had 6 bases not matched to a gene; V was cut back by 2 bases and J by 2 bases. Germline CDR1 is SEHNR and CDR2 is FQNEAQ (reference sequence). The CDR3 bases are TGTGCCAGCAGCTTAATTGAAGCGGGAGGGCCCTACGAGCAGTACTTC. Protein: CASSLIEAGGPYEQYF.

The CDR3 DNA reads TGCGCCAGCAGCTTGGTCAGGAACACCGGGGAGCTGTTTTTT. Amino acids: CASSLVRNTGELFF. The chain links TRBV5-1 to TRBJ2-2; D gene ambiguous. V was cut by 0 bases and J by 1 base, with 4 bases left in between. The CDR3 runs 14 residues. The V gene's germline CDR1 is SGHRS and CDR2 YFSETQ.

V and J are TRBV25-1 and TRBJ2-7, with no clear D. Trimming shortened V by 5 bases and J by 6 bases, and 8 bases separated the two germline ends. This CDR3 has 11 residues. Germline V CDR1 and CDR2: MGHDK, SYGVNS. CDR3 sequence (DNA): TGTGCCAGCAGTCTACAGAGCGAGCAGTACTTC. It encodes CASSLQSEQYF.

The chain uses TRBV2 and TRBJ2-7; D gene unclear. The ends were cut back, 3 bases at V and 0 bases at J, with 12 bases in the middle. The CDR3 covers 15 residues. The germline V gene has CDR1 SNHLY and CDR2 FYNNEI. The chain's CDR3 is CASSDQQTLSYEQYF. DNA for the CDR3: TGTGCCAGCAGTGATCAACAGACACTCTCCTACGAGCAGTACTTC.

In nucleotides, the CDR3 is TGTGCCAGCAGTTCCCAACTAGCGGGGGGGGCGGCGGGCACCGGGGAGCTGTTTTTT. Translation gives CASSSQLAGGAAGTGELFF. The chain employs TRBV28 and TRBJ2-2; TRBD2 matches at 13 bases. In germline, CDR1 is MDHEN, CDR2 SYDVKM. The CDR3 loop spans 19 amino acids. The ends lost 4 bases at V and 4 bases at J; junction bases unmatched: 12.